One and the same sample provided the 13 T cell receptor beta chains below, sequenced in a study of T cells in localized non-small cell lung cancer (dated by TCRdb to the early 2020s). Receptors were amplified or captured by the immunoSEQ multiplex PCR assay. TCRdb's version of the immuneACCESS table is confined to in-frame rearrangements and falls short of the full clone set. An unresolved V gene accounts for under half of the shortfall where checked; the remainder is of unknown origin. Across this sample there are 1,800 or so clones, with around 31% seen only once. The ten largest clones capture 9.5% to 13% of the sample. The source material was normal lung tissue next to the tumor, sampled before any cancer treatment. The receptors were sampled from a woman aged 40-69 years with stage I lung adenocarcinoma.

This chain uses TRBV30 with TRBJ2-1; D remains ambiguous. Trimming took off 0 bases at V and 10 bases at J, with 13 bases between the two ends. This CDR3 spans 13 amino acids. CDR1 GTSNPN and CDR2 SVGIG come from the germline V gene (reference sequence). The CDR3 here is CAWSVHKVLEQFF. CDR3 nucleotide sequence: TGTGCCTGGAGTGTACATAAAGTCTTAGAGCAGTTCTTC.

This clone was seen a handful of times. The V and J genes are TRBV19 and TRBJ1-3; D is possibly TRBD1 (6 bases). Deletions cut 6 bases from V and 0 bases from J, with 15 bases between. CDR3 size: 16 residues. Germline V lookup: CDR1 LNHDA, CDR2 SQIVND (reference sequence). Here the CDR3 DNA reads TGTGCCAGTAGATCTGGACAGTCGTTCTCTGGAAACACCATATATTTT. Translating gives CASRSGQSFSGNTIYF.

This clone came up a few times. In DNA form, the CDR3 reads TGCGCCAGCAGCCAATCCACAGGGTCCGTCGGCTACACCTTC. Translation gives CASSQSTGSVGYTF. V is TRBV4-1 and J is TRBJ1-2, with a possible D match to TRBD1 (6 bases). Germline CDR1 and CDR2: MGHRA and YSYEKL. Trimming took off 2 bases at V and 8 bases at J, with 15 bases between the two ends. The CDR3 sequence is 14 residues long.

The chain recombines TRBV5-1 with TRBJ2-1, with D tentatively TRBD1 or TRBD2 (6 bases each). In germline, CDR1 is SGHRS, CDR2 YFSETQ. CDR3 length equals 15 residues. With 4 bases removed from V and 8 bases from J, the gap between germline ends came to 19 bases. The CDR3 reads CASSPRQDYGHEQFF. The CDR3 DNA sequence: TGCGCCAGCAGCCCGAGACAGGACTACGGCCATGAGCAGTTCTTC.

The chain joins TRBV28 to TRBJ1-5, with TRBD1 matching 7 bases. There are 15 residues in the CDR3. Losses at the gene ends were 6 bases for V and 4 bases for J; bases not matched to a gene: 9. Germline CDR1 reads MDHEN; CDR2 reads SYDVKM. CDR3 nucleotides: TGTGCCAGCAGGACCGGGACAGTCGATAATCAGCCCCAGCATTTT. This encodes CASRTGTVDNQPQHF.

CDR3 sequence (DNA): TGTGCCAGCTCACCACCGCCGGACAGGGGCGGTCGTGCTTTCTTT. It encodes CASSPPPDRGGRAFF. The chain combines TRBV18 with TRBJ1-1; 9 positions agree with TRBD1. Germline trimming cut 0 bases from V and 11 bases from J; bases unmatched to any gene: 10. The length of the CDR3 is 15 residues. Germline V lookup: CDR1 KGHSH, CDR2 LQKENI.

The rearrangement joins TRBV10-1 to TRBJ1-1, with D perhaps TRBD1 (5 bases). V lost 7 bases and J 0 bases, leaving 15 bases between the germline ends. The CDR3 runs to 15 residues. The germline CDR1 and CDR2 sequences are WNHNN and SYGVQD (reference sequence). The CDR3 region is CASKRDGGMNTEAFF. For the CDR3, the DNA is TGCGCCAGCAAAAGGGACGGGGGGATGAACACTGAAGCTTTCTTT.

V gene TRBV2 combines with J gene TRBJ2-5, with 12 bases aligning to TRBD2. With 4 bases clipped from V and 4 bases from J, the junction kept 7 bases outside the gene matches. Germline V gene lookup returns CDR1 SNHLY and CDR2 FYNNEI. The CDR3 length is 16 residues. The CDR3 DNA reads as TGTGCCAGCAGTGGACATACGACTAGCGGGAGAGAGACCCAGTACTTC. It yields the protein CASSGHTTSGRETQYF.

This clone was seen a few times. The chain joins TRBV6-8 to TRBJ2-6; the D call may be TRBD1 or TRBD2 (5 bases each). The ends were cut back, 5 bases at V and 2 bases at J, with 10 bases in the middle. Germline V CDR1 and CDR2: MNHGY, SAAAGT. The CDR3 contains 15 residues. The CDR3 sequence: CASSTRGAGANVLTF. The CDR3 bases are TGTGCCAGCAGTACCCGGGGCGCTGGGGCCAACGTCCTGACTTTC.

The chain couples TRBV19 to TRBJ2-3, with 7 bases that match TRBD1. There are 13 residues in the CDR3. With 10 bases clipped from V and 0 bases from J, the junction kept 4 bases outside the gene matches. Germline V gene sequence: CDR1 LNHDA, CDR2 SQIVND (reference sequence). Here the CDR3 reads CAIRQGSTDTQYF. The CDR3 DNA sequence: TGTGCCATCAGACAGGGAAGCACAGATACGCAGTATTTT.

This sequence joins TRBV5-1 and TRBJ1-3, with 9 bases identical to TRBD1. In germline, CDR1 is SGHRS, CDR2 YFSETQ. Trimming at V came to 0 bases and at J to 6 bases, leaving 10 bases not matched to a gene. CDR3 length equals 17 residues. CDR3: CASSLGNTGGSENTIYF. As DNA, the CDR3 is TGCGCCAGCAGCTTGGGGAACACAGGGGGCTCAGAAAACACCATATATTTT.

The J gene is TRBJ2-2, the V gene TRBV11-3; a weak D match, TRBD1 (8 bases). Germline V gene lookup returns CDR1 SGHNT and CDR2 YENEEA. Trimming cost V 5 bases and J 6 bases, with 16 bases left between them. The CDR3 extends over 15 amino acids. This CDR3 reads CASSMGQAGAGELFF. The DNA for the CDR3 is TGTGCCAGCAGCATGGGACAGGCGGGGGCCGGGGAGCTGTTTTTT.

There are a few counts of this clone. This rearrangement joins TRBV11-3 to TRBJ1-5, with 9 bases identical to TRBD1. After removal of 5 bases from V and 6 bases from J, the junction contained 8 bases not matched to a gene. The CDR3 runs 15 residues. Germline V gene lookup returns CDR1 SGHNT and CDR2 YENEEA. This CDR3 is CASSQNRTGAQPQHF. CDR3 sequence (DNA): TGTGCCAGCAGCCAAAATCGGACAGGGGCTCAGCCCCAGCATTTT.